The T cell receptor beta chain described here comes from a study of blood T cell repertoires in COVID-19. Cohorts were determined from participant-reported clinical history. Repertoires were generated with immunoSEQ multiplex PCR, while TCRdb's copy carries only in-frame clones and drops some. This sample has some 240,000 clones, with approximately 86% found just once. The CDR3 has 15 residues. The germline gives CDR1 ENHRY, CDR2 SYGVKD. V was clipped by 2 bases and J by 4 bases; unmatched bases: 7. The chain employs TRBV10-3 and TRBJ1-1; TRBD1 agrees at 7 bases. The clonotype comes from a woman between 40 and 50 years old with acute COVID-19. Sequenced input: PBMCs or T cells enriched from blood (not recorded which). For the CDR3, the DNA is TGTGCCATCAGTGAGGGTCAGGGGGGTATCACTGAAGCTTTCTTT. Protein sequence: CAISEGQGGITEAFF.